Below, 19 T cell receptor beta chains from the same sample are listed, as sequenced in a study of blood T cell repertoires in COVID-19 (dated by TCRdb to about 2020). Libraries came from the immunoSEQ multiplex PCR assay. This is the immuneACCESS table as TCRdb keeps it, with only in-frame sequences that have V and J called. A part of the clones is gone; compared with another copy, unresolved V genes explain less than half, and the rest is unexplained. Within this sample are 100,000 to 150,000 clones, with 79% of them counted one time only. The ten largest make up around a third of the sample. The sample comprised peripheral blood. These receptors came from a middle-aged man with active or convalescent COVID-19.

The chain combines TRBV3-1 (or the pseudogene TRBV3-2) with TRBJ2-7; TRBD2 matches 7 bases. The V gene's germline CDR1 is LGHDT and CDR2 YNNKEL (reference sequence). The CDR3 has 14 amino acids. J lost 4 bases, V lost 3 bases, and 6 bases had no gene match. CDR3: CASSHGAGEYEQYF. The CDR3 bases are TGTGCCAGCAGCCATGGGGCGGGAGAGTACGAGCAGTACTTC.

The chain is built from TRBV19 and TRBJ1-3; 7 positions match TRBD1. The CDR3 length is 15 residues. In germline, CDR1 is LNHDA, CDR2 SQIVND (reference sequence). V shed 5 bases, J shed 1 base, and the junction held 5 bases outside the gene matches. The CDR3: CASSPQGRSGNTIYF. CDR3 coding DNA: TGTGCCAGTAGTCCACAGGGGAGGTCTGGAAACACCATATATTTT.

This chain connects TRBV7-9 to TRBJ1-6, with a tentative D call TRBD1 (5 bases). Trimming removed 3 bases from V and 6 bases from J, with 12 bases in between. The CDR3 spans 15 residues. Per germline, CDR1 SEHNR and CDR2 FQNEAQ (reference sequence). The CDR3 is CASSLVPGGNSPLHF. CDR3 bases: TGTGCCAGCAGCTTGGTGCCGGGGGGTAATTCACCCCTCCACTTT.

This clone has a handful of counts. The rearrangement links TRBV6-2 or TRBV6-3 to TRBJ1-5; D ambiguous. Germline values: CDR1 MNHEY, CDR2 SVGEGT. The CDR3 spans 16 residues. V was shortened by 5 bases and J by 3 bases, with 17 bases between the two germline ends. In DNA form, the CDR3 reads TGTGCCAGCAGTCCCCCCGCTTGGCCTGACAATCAGCCCCAGCATTTT. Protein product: CASSPPAWPDNQPQHF.

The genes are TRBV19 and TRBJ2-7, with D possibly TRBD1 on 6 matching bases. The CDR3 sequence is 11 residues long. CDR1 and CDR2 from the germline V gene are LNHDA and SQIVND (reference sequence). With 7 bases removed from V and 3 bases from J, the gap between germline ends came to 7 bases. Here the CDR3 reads CASKQGYEQYF. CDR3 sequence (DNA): TGTGCCAGTAAACAGGGCTACGAGCAGTACTTC.

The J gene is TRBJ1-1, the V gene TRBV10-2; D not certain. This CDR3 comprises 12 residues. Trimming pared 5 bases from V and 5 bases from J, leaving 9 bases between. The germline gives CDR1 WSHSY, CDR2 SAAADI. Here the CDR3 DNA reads TGCGCCAGCAGTCCGACAATTACTGAAGCTTTCTTT. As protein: CASSPTITEAFF.

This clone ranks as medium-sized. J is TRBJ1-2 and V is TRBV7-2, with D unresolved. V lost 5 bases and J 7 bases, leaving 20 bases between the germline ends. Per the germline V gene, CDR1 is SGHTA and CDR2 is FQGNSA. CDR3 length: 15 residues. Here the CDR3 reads CASSTTGTQAPGYTF. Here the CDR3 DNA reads TGTGCCAGCAGCACGACGGGAACTCAAGCCCCTGGCTACACCTTC.

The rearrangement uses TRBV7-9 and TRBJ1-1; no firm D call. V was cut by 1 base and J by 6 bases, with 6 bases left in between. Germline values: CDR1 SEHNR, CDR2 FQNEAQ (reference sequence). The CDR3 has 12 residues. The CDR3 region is CASSLGEAEAFF. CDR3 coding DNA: TGTGCCAGCAGCTTAGGGGAGGCTGAAGCTTTCTTT.

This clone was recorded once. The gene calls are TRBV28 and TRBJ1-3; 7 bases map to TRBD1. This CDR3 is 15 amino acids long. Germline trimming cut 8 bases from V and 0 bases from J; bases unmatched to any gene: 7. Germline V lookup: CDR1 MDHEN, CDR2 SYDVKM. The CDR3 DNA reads TGTGCCAGCCGAGCAGGGGGAACCTCTGGAAACACCATATATTTT. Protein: CASRAGGTSGNTIYF.

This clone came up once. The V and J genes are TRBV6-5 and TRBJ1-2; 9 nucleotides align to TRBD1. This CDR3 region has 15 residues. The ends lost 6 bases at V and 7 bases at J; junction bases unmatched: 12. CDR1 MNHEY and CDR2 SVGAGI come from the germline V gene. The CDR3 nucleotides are TGTGCCAGCAGACCCCGGGACAGGGAAGTCGGTGGCTACACCTTC. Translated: CASRPRDREVGGYTF.

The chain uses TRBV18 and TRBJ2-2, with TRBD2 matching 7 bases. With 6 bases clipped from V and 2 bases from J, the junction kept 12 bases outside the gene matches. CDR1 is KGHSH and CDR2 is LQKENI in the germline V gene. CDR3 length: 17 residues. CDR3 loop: CASSQRRREYNTGELFF. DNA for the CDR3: TGTGCCAGCTCGCAAAGGCGGCGGGAGTATAACACCGGGGAGCTGTTTTTT.

The chain's CDR3 is CASRAGGGETQYF. In nucleotides, the CDR3 is TGTGCCAGCAGGGCGGGGGGCGGTGAGACCCAGTACTTC. The gene calls are TRBV25-1 and TRBJ2-5, with 8 bases aligning to TRBD2. The CDR3 runs to 13 residues. Germline V gene data show CDR1 as MGHDK and CDR2 as SYGVNS. The J segment lost 5 bases and the V segment lost 6 bases, leaving 5 bases of the junction unmatched.

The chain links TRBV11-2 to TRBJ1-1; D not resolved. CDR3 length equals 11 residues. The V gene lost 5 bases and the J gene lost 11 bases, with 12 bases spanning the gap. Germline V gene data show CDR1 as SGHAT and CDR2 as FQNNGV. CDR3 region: CASSPTTEAFF. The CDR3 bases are TGTGCCAGCAGCCCAACTACCGAGGCTTTCTTT.

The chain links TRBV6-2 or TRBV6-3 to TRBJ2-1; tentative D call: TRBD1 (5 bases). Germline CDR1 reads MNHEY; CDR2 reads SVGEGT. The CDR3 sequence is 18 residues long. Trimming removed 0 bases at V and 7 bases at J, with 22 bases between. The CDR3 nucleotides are TGTGCCAGCAGTTACTCGATGTGGGGCGAAGAGTATGATAATGAGCAGTTCTTC. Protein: CASSYSMWGEEYDNEQFF.

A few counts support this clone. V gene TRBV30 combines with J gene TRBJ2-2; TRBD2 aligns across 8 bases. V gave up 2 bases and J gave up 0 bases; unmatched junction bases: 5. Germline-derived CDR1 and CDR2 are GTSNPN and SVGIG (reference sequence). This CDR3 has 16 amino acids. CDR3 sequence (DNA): TGTGCCTGGAGTAAACTAGCGGAATCGAACACCGGGGAGCTGTTTTTT. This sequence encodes CAWSKLAESNTGELFF.

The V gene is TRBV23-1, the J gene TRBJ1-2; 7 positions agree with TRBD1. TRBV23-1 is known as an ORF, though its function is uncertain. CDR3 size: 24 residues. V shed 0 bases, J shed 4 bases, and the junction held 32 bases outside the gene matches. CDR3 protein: CASSQSIYLPGQCTDPKPRYGYTF. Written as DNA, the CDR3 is TGCGCCAGCAGTCAATCTATCTATCTTCCGGGACAGTGTACTGACCCCAAACCACGCTATGGCTACACCTTC.

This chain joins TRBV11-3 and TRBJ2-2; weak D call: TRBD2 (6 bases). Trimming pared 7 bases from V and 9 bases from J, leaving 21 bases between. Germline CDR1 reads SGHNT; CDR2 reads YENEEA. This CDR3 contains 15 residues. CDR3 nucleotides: TGTGCCAGCACTATAGGGACTCCGGGGTTGAGGGAGCTGTTTTTT. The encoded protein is CASTIGTPGLRELFF.

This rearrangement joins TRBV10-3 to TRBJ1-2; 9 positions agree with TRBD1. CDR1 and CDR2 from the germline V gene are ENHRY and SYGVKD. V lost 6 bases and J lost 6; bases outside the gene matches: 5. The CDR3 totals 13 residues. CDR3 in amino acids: CAIRFTGGHGYTF. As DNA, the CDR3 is TGTGCCATCAGATTTACAGGGGGCCATGGCTACACCTTC.

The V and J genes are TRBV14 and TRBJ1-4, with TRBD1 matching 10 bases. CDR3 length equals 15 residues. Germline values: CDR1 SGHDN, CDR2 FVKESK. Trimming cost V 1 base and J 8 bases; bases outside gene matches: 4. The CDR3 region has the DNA TGTGCCAGCAGCCAAGGGGGGACAGGGGAAGAAAAACTGTTTTTT. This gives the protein CASSQGGTGEEKLFF.